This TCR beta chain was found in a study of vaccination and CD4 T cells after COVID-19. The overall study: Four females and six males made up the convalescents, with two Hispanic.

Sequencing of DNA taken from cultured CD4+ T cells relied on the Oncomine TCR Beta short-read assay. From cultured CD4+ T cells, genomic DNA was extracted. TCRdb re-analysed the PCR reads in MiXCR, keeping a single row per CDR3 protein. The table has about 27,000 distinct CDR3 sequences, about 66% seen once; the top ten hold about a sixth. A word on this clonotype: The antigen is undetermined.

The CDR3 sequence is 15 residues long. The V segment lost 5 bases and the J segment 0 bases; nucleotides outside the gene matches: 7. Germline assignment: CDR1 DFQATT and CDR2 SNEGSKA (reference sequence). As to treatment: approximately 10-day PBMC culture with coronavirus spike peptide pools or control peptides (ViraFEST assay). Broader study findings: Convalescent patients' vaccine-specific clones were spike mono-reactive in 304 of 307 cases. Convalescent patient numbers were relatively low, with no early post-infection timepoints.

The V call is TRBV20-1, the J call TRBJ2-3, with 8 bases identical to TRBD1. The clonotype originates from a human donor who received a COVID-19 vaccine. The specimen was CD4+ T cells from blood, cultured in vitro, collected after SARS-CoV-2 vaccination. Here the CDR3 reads CSAHPQGVSTDTQYF. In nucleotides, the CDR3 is TGCAGTGCTCACCCACAGGGGGTAAGCACAGATACGCAGTATTTT.